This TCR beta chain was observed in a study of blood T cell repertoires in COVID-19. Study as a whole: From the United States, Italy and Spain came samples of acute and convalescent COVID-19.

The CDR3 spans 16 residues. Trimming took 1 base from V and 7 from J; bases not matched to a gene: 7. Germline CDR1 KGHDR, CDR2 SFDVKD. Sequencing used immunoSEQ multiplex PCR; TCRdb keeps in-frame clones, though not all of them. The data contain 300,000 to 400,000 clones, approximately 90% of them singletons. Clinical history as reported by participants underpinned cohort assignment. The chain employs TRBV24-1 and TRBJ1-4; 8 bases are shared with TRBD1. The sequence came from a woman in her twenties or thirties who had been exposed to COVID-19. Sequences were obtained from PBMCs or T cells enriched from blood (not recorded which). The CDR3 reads CATSDFLRTGSEKLFF. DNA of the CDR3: TGTGCCACCAGTGATTTCTTACGGACAGGGAGTGAAAAACTGTTTTTT.